A selection of T cell receptor beta chains follows, all from one sample in a study of T cell responses to AZD1222 COVID-19 vaccine. The table came from immunoSEQ multiplex PCR; TCRdb's copy has only in-frame clones and leaves some out. In the table there are tens of thousands of clones, around 82% of which are singletons. Material: peripheral blood, obtained on day 0 of AZD1222 vaccination. The receptors shown here come from an adult in good health. The CDR3 runs from the conserved cysteine through the conserved F or W. A D gene is named only where the DNA matches it firmly. Clone size appears in some rows only: once, few, many, or a class for an expanded clone.

CDR3 protein: CASSLGNQPQHF; CDR3 DNA: TGTGCCAGCAGCCTTGGGAATCAGCCCCAGCATTTT; J gene: TRBJ1-5; clone size: .; V gene: TRBV5-6; D gene: .
CDR3 protein: CASPGTSNTGELFF; CDR3 DNA: TGTGCCTCCCCGGGGACTTCAAACACCGGGGAGCTGTTTTTT; J gene: TRBJ2-2; clone size: .; V gene: TRBV30; D gene: .
CDR3 protein: CASSPTSGGNNEQFF; CDR3 DNA: TGTGCCAGCTCCCCGACTAGCGGGGGGAACAATGAGCAGTTCTTC; J gene: TRBJ2-1; clone size: .; V gene: TRBV18; D gene: TRBD2
CDR3 protein: CASSLEGSSGNTIYF; CDR3 DNA: TGCGCCAGCAGCTTGGAAGGGAGCTCTGGAAACACCATATATTTT; J gene: TRBJ1-3; clone size: once; V gene: TRBV5-1; D gene: .
CDR3 protein: CASSQRTDTQYF; CDR3 DNA: TGTGCCAGCAGCCAGAGAACAGATACGCAGTATTTT; J gene: TRBJ2-3; clone size: once; V gene: TRBV5-8; D gene: .
CDR3 protein: CASSLGQGNSEQYF; CDR3 DNA: TGTGCCAGCAGCCTGGGACAGGGAAATAGCGAGCAGTACTTC; J gene: TRBJ2-7; clone size: .; V gene: TRBV9; D gene: TRBD1
CDR3 protein: CASGPGTGRTGELFF; CDR3 DNA: TGTGCTAGTGGTCCCGGGACAGGGAGAACCGGGGAGCTGTTTTTT; J gene: TRBJ2-2; clone size: once; V gene: TRBV12-5; D gene: TRBD1
CDR3 protein: CATSRDRLRISQYF; CDR3 DNA: TGTGCCACCAGCAGAGATCGACTTAGGATCTCCCAGTACTTC; J gene: TRBJ2-7; clone size: .; V gene: TRBV15; D gene: .
CDR3 protein: CASSLAGTGSYEQYF; CDR3 DNA: TGTGCCAGCAGCTTGGCCGGGACAGGTTCCTACGAGCAGTACTTC; J gene: TRBJ2-7; clone size: few; V gene: TRBV5-4; D gene: TRBD1
CDR3 protein: CASSQTRAGRSEAFF; CDR3 DNA: TGTGCCAGCAGTCAAACAAGGGCAGGGAGGTCTGAAGCTTTCTTT; J gene: TRBJ1-1; clone size: .; V gene: TRBV7-8; D gene: .
CDR3 protein: CASSDIGYEQYF; CDR3 DNA: TGTGCCAGCAGTGACATAGGATACGAGCAGTACTTC; J gene: TRBJ2-7; clone size: once; V gene: TRBV6-2/TRBV6-3; D gene: .
CDR3 protein: CASSEFRSAQPQHF; CDR3 DNA: TGTGCCAGCAGTGAATTCCGATCGGCCCAGCCCCAGCATTTT; J gene: TRBJ1-5; clone size: .; V gene: TRBV6-1; D gene: .
CDR3 protein: CAWSRLGQGNGNSPLHF; CDR3 DNA: TGTGCCTGGTCTCGATTAGGACAGGGGAATGGGAATTCACCCCTCCACTTT; J gene: TRBJ1-6; clone size: .; V gene: TRBV30; D gene: TRBD1
CDR3 protein: CASSFYTMNTEAFF; CDR3 DNA: TGTGCCAGCAGCTTCTATACTATGAACACTGAAGCTTTCTTT; J gene: TRBJ1-1; clone size: few; V gene: TRBV11-2; D gene: .
CDR3 protein: CATSRDPRESSYEQYF; CDR3 DNA: TGTGCCACCAGCAGAGATCCCCGGGAAAGCTCCTACGAGCAGTACTTC; J gene: TRBJ2-7; clone size: few; V gene: TRBV15; D gene: .
CDR3 protein: CASRGPGTSGYRDTQYF; CDR3 DNA: TGTGCCAGTAGAGGCCCCGGGACTAGCGGCTACCGGGATACGCAGTATTTT; J gene: TRBJ2-3; clone size: few; V gene: TRBV19; D gene: TRBD2
CDR3 protein: CASSYSNQPNTEAFF; CDR3 DNA: TGTGCCAGCAGTTACTCGAACCAACCCAACACTGAAGCTTTCTTT; J gene: TRBJ1-1; clone size: .; V gene: TRBV6-5; D gene: .
CDR3 protein: CASSSTLSEKLFF; CDR3 DNA: TGTGCCAGCAGTTCGACACTGAGTGAAAAACTGTTTTTT; J gene: TRBJ1-4; clone size: .; V gene: TRBV6-1; D gene: .
CDR3 protein: CASSLGRAGSGNTIYF; CDR3 DNA: TGTGCCAGCAGCTTAGGCCGGGCGGGCTCTGGAAACACCATATATTTT; J gene: TRBJ1-3; clone size: .; V gene: TRBV7-8; D gene: .
CDR3 protein: CASSEDRGPGDTDTQYF; CDR3 DNA: TGCGCCAGCAGCGAGGACAGGGGCCCCGGGGACACAGATACGCAGTATTTT; J gene: TRBJ2-3; clone size: .; V gene: TRBV5-1; D gene: TRBD1
CDR3 protein: CASREDHYNEKLFF; CDR3 DNA: TGTGCCAGCAGGGAGGACCATTATAATGAAAAACTGTTTTTT; J gene: TRBJ1-4; clone size: .; V gene: TRBV6-5; D gene: .
CDR3 protein: CASVPDGGSRIAYEQYF; CDR3 DNA: TGTGCCAGCGTGCCGGACGGAGGGTCTCGCATCGCCTACGAGCAGTACTTC; J gene: TRBJ2-7; clone size: once; V gene: TRBV5-5; D gene: .
CDR3 protein: CASSLGRGAYEQYF; CDR3 DNA: TGTGCCAGCAGCTTAGGGCGGGGGGCCTACGAGCAGTACTTC; J gene: TRBJ2-7; clone size: .; V gene: TRBV11-2; D gene: TRBD2
CDR3 protein: CASSYREGRGYTF; CDR3 DNA: TGTGCCAGCAGTTACCGGGAGGGACGAGGCTACACCTTC; J gene: TRBJ1-2; clone size: .; V gene: TRBV6-5; D gene: .
CDR3 protein: CASRTGTSGSYEQYF; CDR3 DNA: TGTGCCAGCAGAACCGGGACTAGCGGCTCCTACGAGCAGTACTTC; J gene: TRBJ2-7; clone size: .; V gene: TRBV6-5; D gene: TRBD2
CDR3 protein: CAWSAGLPSDTEAFF; CDR3 DNA: TGTGCCTGGAGTGCGGGACTGCCGTCCGACACTGAAGCTTTCTTT; J gene: TRBJ1-1; clone size: once; V gene: TRBV30; D gene: .
CDR3 protein: CASSLVGRASNEQFF; CDR3 DNA: TGTGCCAGCAGCTTAGTCGGGAGAGCGAGCAATGAGCAGTTCTTC; J gene: TRBJ2-1; clone size: .; V gene: TRBV7-9; D gene: .
CDR3 protein: CASSLAGATGDTIYF; CDR3 DNA: TGCGCCAGCAGCTTGGCAGGGGCCACGGGAGACACCATATATTTT; J gene: TRBJ1-3; clone size: .; V gene: TRBV5-1; D gene: .
CDR3 protein: CASSLDRGPQNIQYF; CDR3 DNA: TGTGCCAGCAGCTTAGACAGGGGTCCCCAAAACATTCAGTACTTC; J gene: TRBJ2-4; clone size: .; V gene: TRBV7-2; D gene: TRBD1
CDR3 protein: CASSLGPGTGELFF; CDR3 DNA: TGTGCCAGCAGCTTGGGCCCCGGGACGGGGGAGCTGTTTTTT; J gene: TRBJ2-2; clone size: .; V gene: TRBV5-5; D gene: .
CDR3 protein: CASSLARYEQYF; CDR3 DNA: TGTGCCAGCAGCTTAGCGCGGTACGAGCAGTACTTC; J gene: TRBJ2-7; clone size: .; V gene: TRBV7-9; D gene: .
CDR3 protein: CASSLAGITTDTQYF; CDR3 DNA: TGTGCCAGCAGCTTGGCGGGAATTACCACAGATACGCAGTATTTT; J gene: TRBJ2-3; clone size: .; V gene: TRBV7-2; D gene: .
CDR3 protein: CASSQYGKVDEQFF; CDR3 DNA: TGTGCCAGCAGCCAATATGGGAAGGTTGATGAGCAGTTCTTC; J gene: TRBJ2-1; clone size: .; V gene: TRBV3-1/TRBV3-2; D gene: .
CDR3 protein: CASSHGTSGPNEQFF; CDR3 DNA: TGTGCCAGCAGCCATGGGACTAGCGGGCCTAATGAGCAGTTCTTC; J gene: TRBJ2-1; clone size: .; V gene: TRBV3-1/TRBV3-2; D gene: TRBD2
CDR3 protein: CASSQGLSDTQYF; CDR3 DNA: TGTGCCAGCAGCCAAGGGCTATCAGATACGCAGTATTTT; J gene: TRBJ2-3; clone size: .; V gene: TRBV14; D gene: .
CDR3 protein: CSVASGGSSNTGELFF; CDR3 DNA: TGCAGCGTTGCTTCAGGGGGCAGCTCGAACACCGGGGAGCTGTTTTTT; J gene: TRBJ2-2; clone size: .; V gene: TRBV29-1; D gene: TRBD1
CDR3 protein: CAWSVRVSNEQFF; CDR3 DNA: TGTGCCTGGAGTGTCCGGGTTTCCAATGAGCAGTTCTTC; J gene: TRBJ2-1; clone size: .; V gene: TRBV30; D gene: .